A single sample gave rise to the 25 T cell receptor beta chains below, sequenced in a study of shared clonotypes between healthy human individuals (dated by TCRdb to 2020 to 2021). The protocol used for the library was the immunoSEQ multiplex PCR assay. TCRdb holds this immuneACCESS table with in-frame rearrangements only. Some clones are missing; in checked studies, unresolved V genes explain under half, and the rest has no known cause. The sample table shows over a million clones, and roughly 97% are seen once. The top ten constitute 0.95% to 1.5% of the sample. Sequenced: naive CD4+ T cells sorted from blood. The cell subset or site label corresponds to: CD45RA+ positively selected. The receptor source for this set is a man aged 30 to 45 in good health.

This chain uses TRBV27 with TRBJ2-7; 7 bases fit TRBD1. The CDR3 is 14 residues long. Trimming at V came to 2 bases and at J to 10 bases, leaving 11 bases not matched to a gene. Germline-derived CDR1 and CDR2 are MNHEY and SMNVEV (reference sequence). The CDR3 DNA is TGTGCCAGCAGTTTAATTCGGACGGGACAGCCCCAGTACTTC. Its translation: CASSLIRTGQPQYF.

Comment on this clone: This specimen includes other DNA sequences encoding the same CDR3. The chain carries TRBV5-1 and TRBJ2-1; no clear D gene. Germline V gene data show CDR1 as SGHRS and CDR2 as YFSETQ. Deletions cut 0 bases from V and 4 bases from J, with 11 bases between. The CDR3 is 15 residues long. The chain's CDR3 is CASSLEAGAYNEQFF. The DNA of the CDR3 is TGCGCCAGCAGCTTGGAGGCAGGTGCTTACAATGAGCAGTTCTTC.

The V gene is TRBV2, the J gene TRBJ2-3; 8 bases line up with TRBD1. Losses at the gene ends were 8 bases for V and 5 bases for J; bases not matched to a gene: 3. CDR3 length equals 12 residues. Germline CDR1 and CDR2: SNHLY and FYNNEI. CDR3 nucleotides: TGTGCCAGCGGCAGGGGGCTAGATACGCAGTATTTT. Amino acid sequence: CASGRGLDTQYF.

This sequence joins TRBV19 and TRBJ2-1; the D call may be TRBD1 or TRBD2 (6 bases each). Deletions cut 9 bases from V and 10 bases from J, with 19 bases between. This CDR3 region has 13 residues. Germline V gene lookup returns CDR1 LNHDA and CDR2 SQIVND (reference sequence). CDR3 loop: CASAGGLGGEQFF. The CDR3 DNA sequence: TGTGCCAGCGCCGGGGGCCTGGGGGGCGAGCAGTTCTTC. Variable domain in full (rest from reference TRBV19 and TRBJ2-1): DGGITQSPKYLFRKEGQNVTLSCEQNLNHDAMYWYRQDPGQGLRLIYYSQIVNDFQKGDIAEGYSVSREKKESFPLTVTSAQKNPTAFYLCASAGGLGGEQFFGPGTRLTVL.

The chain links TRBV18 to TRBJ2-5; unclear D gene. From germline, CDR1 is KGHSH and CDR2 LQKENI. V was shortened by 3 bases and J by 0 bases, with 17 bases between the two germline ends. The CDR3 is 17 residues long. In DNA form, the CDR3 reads TGTGCCAGCTCACCCCTCCCCCCGTTGGGGTACCAAGAGACCCAGTACTTC. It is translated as CASSPLPPLGYQETQYF.

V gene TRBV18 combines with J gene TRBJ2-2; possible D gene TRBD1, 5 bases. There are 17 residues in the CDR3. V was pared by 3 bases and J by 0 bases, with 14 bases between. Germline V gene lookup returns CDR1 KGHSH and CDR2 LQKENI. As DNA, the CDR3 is TGTGCCAGCTCACCTGTTGACGGACACGCGAACACCGGGGAGCTGTTTTTT. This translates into CASSPVDGHANTGELFF.

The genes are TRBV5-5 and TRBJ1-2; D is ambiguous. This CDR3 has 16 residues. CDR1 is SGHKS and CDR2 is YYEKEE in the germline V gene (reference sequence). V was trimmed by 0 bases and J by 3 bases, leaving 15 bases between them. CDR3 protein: CASSLGRTPGDYGYTF. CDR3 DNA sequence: TGTGCCAGCAGCTTGGGTCGGACCCCAGGAGACTATGGCTACACCTTC.

The CDR3 is CASRTSRQGARETQYF. The DNA for the CDR3 is TGTGCCAGCAGAACTAGTAGGCAGGGGGCGCGGGAGACCCAGTACTTC. The genes are TRBV6-6 and TRBJ2-5; the match to TRBD1 covers 8 bases. The trim removed 6 bases at V and 5 bases at J, leaving 14 bases unmatched. The CDR3 consists of 16 residues. The germline gives CDR1 MNHNY, CDR2 SVGAGI (reference sequence).

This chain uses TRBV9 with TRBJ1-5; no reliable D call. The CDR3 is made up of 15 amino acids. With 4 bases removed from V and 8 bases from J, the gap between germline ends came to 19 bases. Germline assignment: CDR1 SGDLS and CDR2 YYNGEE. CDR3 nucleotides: TGTGCCAGCAGCCCCCGGGCCACCAGCACAGAGCCCCAGCATTTT. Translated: CASSPRATSTEPQHF. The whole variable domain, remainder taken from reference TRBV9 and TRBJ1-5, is DSGVTQTPKHLITATGQRVTLRCSPRSGDLSVYWYQQSLDQGLQFLIQYYNGEERAKGNILERFSAQQFPDLHSELNLSSLELGDSALYFCASSPRATSTEPQHFGDGTRLSIL.

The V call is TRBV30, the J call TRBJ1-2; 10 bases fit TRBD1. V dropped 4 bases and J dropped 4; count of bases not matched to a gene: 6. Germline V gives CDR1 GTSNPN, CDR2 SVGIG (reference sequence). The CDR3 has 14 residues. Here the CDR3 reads CAWTDRGPGYGYTF. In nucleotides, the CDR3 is TGTGCCTGGACTGACAGGGGGCCTGGCTATGGCTACACCTTC.

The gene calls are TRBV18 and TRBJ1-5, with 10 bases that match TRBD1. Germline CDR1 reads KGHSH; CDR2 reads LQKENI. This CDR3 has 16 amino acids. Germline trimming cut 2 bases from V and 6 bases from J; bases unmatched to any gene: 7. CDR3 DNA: TGTGCCAGCTCACCAACCGGGACAGGGGTTATTCAGCCCCAGCATTTT. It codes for CASSPTGTGVIQPQHF.

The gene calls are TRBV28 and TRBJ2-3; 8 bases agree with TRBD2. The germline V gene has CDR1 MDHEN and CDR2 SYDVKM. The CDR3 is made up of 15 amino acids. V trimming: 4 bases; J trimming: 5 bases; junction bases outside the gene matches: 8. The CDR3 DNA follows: TGTGCCAGCAGTTACCTCGCGGGAGGCCAAGATACGCAGTATTTT. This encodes CASSYLAGGQDTQYF. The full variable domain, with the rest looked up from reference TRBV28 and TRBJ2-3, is DVKVTQSSRYLVKRTGEKVFLECVQDMDHENMFWYRQDPGLGLRLIYFSYDVKMKEKGDIPEGYSVSREKKERFSLILESASTNQTSMYLCASSYLAGGQDTQYFGPGTRLTVL.

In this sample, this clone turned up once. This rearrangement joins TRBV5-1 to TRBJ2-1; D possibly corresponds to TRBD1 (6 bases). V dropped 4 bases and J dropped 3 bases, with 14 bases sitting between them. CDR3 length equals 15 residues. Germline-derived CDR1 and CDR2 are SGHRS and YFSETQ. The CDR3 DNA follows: TGCGCCAGCAGCGATCCTAGGGGGAACTACAATGAGCAGTTCTTC. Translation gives CASSDPRGNYNEQFF.

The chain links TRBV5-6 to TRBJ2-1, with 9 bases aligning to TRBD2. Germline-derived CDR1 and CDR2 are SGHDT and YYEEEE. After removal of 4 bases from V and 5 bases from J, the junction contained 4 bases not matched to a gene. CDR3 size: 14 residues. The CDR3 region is CASSPGLANNEQFF. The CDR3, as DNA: TGTGCCAGCAGCCCGGGACTAGCCAACAATGAGCAGTTCTTC.

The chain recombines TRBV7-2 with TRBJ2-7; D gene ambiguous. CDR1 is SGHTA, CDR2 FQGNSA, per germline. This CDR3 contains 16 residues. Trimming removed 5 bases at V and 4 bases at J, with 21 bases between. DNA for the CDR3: TGTGCCAGCAGCCCCCGGGCAGGATACGGCCCTTACGAGCAGTACTTC. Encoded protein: CASSPRAGYGPYEQYF.

The CDR3 here is CASRLTSGRIYEQYF. The CDR3 DNA reads as TGTGCCAGCAGACTCACTAGCGGGAGAATATACGAGCAGTACTTC. V usage is TRBV7-2 and J usage is TRBJ2-7; 11 bases match TRBD2. Germline-derived CDR1 and CDR2 are SGHTA and FQGNSA. The V gene end was trimmed by 6 bases and the J gene end by 4 bases; junction bases not matched to a gene: 8. The CDR3 has 15 residues.

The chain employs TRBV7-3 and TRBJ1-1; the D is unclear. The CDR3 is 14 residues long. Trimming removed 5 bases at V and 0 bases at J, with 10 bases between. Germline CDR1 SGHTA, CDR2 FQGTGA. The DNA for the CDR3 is TGTGCCAGCAGCCCAGACCCCATGAACACTGAAGCTTTCTTT. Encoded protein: CASSPDPMNTEAFF.

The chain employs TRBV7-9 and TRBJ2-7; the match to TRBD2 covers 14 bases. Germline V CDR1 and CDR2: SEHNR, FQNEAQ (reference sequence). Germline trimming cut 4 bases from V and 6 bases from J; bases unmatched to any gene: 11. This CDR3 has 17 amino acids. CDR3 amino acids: CASSSTVGTSGSAEQYF. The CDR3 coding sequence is TGTGCCAGCAGCTCAACCGTCGGGACTAGCGGGAGCGCCGAGCAGTACTTC. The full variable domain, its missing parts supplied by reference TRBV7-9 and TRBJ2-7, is DTGVSQNPRHKITKRGQNVTFRCDPISEHNRLYWYRQTLGQGPEFLTYFQNEAQLEKSRLLSDRFSAERPKGSFSTLEIQRTEQGDSAMYLCASSSTVGTSGSAEQYFGPGTRLTVT.

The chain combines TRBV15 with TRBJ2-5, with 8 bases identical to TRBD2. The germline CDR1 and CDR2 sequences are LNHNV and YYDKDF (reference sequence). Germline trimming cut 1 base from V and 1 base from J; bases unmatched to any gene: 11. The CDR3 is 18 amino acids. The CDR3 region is CATSRGSAGGPFQETQYF. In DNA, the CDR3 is TGTGCCACCAGCAGAGGATCGGCGGGAGGCCCATTCCAAGAGACCCAGTACTTC. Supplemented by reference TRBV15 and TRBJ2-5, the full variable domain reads DAMVIQNPRYQVTQFGKPVTLSCSQTLNHNVMYWYQQKSSQAPKLLFHYYDKDFNNEADTPDNFQSRRPNTSFCFLDIRSPGLGDTAMYLCATSRGSAGGPFQETQYFGPGTRLLVL.

The CDR3 DNA sequence: TGTGCCAGCAGTCCCAGGACTAGCGGGCAAGATACGCAGTATTTT. Translating gives CASSPRTSGQDTQYF. This rearrangement joins TRBV28 to TRBJ2-3; 11 bases are shared with TRBD2. Trimming cost V 5 bases and J 5 bases; bases outside gene matches: 6. From germline, CDR1 is MDHEN and CDR2 SYDVKM. The CDR3 extends over 15 amino acids.

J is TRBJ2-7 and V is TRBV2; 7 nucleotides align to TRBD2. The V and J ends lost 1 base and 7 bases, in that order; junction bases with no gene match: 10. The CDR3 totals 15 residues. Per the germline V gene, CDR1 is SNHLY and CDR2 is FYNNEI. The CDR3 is CASSEGTRPPREQYF. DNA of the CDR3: TGTGCCAGCAGTGAAGGGACTAGACCCCCGAGGGAGCAGTACTTC.

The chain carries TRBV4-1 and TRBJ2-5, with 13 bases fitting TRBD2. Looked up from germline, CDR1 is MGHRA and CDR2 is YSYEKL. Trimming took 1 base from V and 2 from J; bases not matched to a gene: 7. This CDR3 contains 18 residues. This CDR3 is CASSQGLAGGFGQETQYF. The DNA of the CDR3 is TGCGCCAGCAGCCAAGGACTAGCGGGAGGATTTGGACAAGAGACCCAGTACTTC.

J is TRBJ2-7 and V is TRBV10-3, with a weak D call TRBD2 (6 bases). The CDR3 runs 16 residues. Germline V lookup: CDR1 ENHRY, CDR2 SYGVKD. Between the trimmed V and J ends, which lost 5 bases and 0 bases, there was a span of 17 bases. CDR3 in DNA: TGTGCCATCAGTCACCCACCCGGGGGTAACTCCTACGAGCAGTACTTC. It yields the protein CAISHPPGGNSYEQYF.

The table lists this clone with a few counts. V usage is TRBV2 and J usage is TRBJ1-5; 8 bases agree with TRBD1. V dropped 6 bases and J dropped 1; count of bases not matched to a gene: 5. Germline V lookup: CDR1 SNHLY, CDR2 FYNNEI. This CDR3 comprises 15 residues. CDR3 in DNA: TGTGCCAGCAGCGGCAGGGGGCAAAGCAATCAGCCCCAGCATTTT. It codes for CASSGRGQSNQPQHF.

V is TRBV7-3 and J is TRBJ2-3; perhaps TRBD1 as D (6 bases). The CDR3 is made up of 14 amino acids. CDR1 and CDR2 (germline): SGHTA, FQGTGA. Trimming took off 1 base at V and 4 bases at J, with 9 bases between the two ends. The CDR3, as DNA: TGTGCCAGCAGCTTAAGTGGGGGCCCAGATACGCAGTATTTT. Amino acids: CASSLSGGPDTQYF.